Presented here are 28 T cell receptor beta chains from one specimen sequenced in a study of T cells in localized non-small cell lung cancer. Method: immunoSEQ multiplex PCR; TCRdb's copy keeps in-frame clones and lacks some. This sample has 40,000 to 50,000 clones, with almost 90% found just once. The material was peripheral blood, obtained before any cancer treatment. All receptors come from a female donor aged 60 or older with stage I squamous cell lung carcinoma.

CDR3 in amino acids: CASTRTSGNPYEQYF. The CDR3 region has the DNA TGTGCCAGCACACGGACTAGCGGGAACCCCTACGAGCAGTACTTC. The chain carries TRBV6-1 and TRBJ2-7; 12 bases are a match to TRBD2. This CDR3 comprises 15 residues. Germline V gene lookup returns CDR1 MNHNS and CDR2 SASEGT. Germline trimming cut 7 bases from V and 2 bases from J; bases unmatched to any gene: 6.

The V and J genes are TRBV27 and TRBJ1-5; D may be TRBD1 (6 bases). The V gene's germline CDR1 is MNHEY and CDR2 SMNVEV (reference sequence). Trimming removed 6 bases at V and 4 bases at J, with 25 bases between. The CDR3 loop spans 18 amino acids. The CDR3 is CASSLATGRWKGNQPQHF. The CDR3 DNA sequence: TGTGCCAGCAGCCTGGCCACAGGGAGGTGGAAGGGGAATCAGCCCCAGCATTTT.

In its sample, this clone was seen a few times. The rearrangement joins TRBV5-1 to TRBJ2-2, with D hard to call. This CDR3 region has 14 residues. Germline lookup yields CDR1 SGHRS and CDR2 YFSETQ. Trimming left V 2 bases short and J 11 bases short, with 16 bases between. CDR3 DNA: TGCGCCAGCAGCTTCACGGTGGCAGGTTATGAGCTGTTTTTT. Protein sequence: CASSFTVAGYELFF.

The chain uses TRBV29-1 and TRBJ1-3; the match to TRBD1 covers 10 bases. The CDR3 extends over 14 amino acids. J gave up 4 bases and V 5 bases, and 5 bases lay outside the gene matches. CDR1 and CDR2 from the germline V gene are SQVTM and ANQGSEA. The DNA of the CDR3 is TGCAGCGTTACCGACAGGGGGCCAGGAAACACCATATATTTT. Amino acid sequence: CSVTDRGPGNTIYF.

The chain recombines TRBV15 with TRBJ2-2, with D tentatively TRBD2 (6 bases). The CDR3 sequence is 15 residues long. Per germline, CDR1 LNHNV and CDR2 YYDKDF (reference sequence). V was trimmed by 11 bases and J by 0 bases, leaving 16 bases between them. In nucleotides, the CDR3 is TGTGCCGCCGGTCGGGGACTCACGAACACCGGGGAGCTGTTTTTT. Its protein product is CAAGRGLTNTGELFF.

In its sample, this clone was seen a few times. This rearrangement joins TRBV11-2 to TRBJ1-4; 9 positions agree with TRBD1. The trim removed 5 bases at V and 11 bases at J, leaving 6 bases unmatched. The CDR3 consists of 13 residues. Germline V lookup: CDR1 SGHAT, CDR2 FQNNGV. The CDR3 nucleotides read TGTGCCAGCAGCCCGGGGACAGGGTTGAAACTGTTTTTT. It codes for CASSPGTGLKLFF.

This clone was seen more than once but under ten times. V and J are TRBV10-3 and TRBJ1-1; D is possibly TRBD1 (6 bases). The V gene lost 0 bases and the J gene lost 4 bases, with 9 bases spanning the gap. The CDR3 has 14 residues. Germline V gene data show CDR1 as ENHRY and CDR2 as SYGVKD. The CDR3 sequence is CAISESGGSTEAFF. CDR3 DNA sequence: TGTGCCATCAGTGAGTCAGGGGGGTCCACTGAAGCTTTCTTT.

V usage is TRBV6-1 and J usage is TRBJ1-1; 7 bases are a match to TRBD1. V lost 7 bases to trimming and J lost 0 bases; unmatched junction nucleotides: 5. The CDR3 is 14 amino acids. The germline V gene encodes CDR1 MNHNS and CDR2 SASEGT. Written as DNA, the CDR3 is TGTGCCAGCACCACAGGGGATGTGAACACTGAAGCTTTCTTT. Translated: CASTTGDVNTEAFF.

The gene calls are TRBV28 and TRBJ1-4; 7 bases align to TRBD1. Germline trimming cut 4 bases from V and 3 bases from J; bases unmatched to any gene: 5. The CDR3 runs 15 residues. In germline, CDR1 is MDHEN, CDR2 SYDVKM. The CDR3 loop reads CASSSAGQPNEKLFF. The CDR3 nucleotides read TGTGCCAGCAGTTCCGCGGGACAGCCTAATGAAAAACTGTTTTTT.

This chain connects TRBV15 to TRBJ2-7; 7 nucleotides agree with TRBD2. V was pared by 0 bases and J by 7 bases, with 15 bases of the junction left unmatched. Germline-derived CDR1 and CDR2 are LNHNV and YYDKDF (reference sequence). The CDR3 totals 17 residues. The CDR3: CATSRDPTSVKTGEQYF. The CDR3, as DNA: TGTGCCACCAGCAGAGATCCCACTAGCGTTAAGACGGGAGAGCAGTACTTC.

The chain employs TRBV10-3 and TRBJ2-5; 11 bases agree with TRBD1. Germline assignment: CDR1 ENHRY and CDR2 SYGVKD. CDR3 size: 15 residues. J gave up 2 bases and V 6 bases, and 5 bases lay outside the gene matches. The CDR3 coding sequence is TGTGCCATCAGCCCTGGGACAGGGGGTCAAGAGACCCAGTACTTC. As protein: CAISPGTGGQETQYF.

CDR3 sequence: CASSQDNPNTIYF. The CDR3 bases are TGCGCCAGCAGCCAAGATAATCCAAACACCATATATTTT. The chain employs TRBV4-3 and TRBJ1-3; D remains unclear. Germline loops: CDR1 LGHNA, CDR2 YSLEER. This CDR3 is 13 amino acids long. The germline V and J ends were trimmed by 0 bases and 6 bases, with 6 bases remaining between them.

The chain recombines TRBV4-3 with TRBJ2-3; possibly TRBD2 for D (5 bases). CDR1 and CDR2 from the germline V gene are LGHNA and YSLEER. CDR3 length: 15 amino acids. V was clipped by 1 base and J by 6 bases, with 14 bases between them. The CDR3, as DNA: TGCGCCAGCAGCCAAGGTAGCGCGTTTTTGGATACGCAGTATTTT. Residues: CASSQGSAFLDTQYF.

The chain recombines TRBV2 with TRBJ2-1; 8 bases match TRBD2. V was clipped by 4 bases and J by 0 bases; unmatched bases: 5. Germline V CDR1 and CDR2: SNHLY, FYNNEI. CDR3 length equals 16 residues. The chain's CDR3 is CASSALAGGSYNEQFF. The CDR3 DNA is TGTGCCAGCAGTGCCCTAGCGGGTGGCTCCTACAATGAGCAGTTCTTC.

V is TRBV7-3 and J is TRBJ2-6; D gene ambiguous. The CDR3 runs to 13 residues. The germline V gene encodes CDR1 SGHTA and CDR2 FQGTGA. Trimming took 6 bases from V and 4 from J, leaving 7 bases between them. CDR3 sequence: CASSRMGANVLTF. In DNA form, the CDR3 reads TGTGCCAGCAGTCGGATGGGGGCCAACGTCCTGACTTTC.

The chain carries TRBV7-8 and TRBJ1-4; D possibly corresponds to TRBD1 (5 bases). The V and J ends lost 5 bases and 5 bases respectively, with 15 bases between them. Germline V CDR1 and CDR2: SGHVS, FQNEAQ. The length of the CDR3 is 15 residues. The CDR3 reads CASSPQFGANEKLFF. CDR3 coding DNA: TGTGCCAGCAGCCCCCAGTTCGGGGCAAATGAAAAACTGTTTTTT.

As DNA, the CDR3 is TGTGCCAGCAGCTTAGCACGGTCTTCTACTAGCGGGTTCACCTACGAGCAGTACTTC. It specifies CASSLARSSTSGFTYEQYF. V usage is TRBV7-9 and J usage is TRBJ2-7; the match to TRBD2 covers 9 bases. J was trimmed by 2 bases and V by 0 bases; bases with no gene match: 14. The CDR3 is 19 residues long. CDR1 is SEHNR, CDR2 FQNEAQ, per germline (reference sequence).

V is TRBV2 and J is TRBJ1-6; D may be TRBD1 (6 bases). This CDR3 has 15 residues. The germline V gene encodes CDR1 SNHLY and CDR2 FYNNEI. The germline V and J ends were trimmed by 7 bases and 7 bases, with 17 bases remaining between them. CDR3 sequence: CASTSTGVRNSPLHF. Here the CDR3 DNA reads TGTGCCAGCACCTCGACAGGAGTTCGGAATTCACCCCTCCACTTT.

The CDR3 DNA reads as TGCAGTTTTACCGGGACAGTGAGTTACGAGCAGTACTTC. The encoded protein is CSFTGTVSYEQYF. This chain uses TRBV29-1 with TRBJ2-7; 7 bases are a match to TRBD1. In germline, CDR1 is SQVTM, CDR2 ANQGSEA. CDR3 length: 13 amino acids.

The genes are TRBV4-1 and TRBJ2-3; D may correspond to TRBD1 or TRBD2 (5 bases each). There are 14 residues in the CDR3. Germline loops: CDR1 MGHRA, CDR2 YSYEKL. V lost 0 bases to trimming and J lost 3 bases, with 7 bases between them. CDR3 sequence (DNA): TGCGCCAGCAGCCAAGATTGGGGGACAGATACGCAGTATTTT. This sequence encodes CASSQDWGTDTQYF.

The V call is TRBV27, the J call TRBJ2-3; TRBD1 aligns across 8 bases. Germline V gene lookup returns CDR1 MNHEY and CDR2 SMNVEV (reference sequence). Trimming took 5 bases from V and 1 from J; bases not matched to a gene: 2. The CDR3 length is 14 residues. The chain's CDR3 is CASSQDRGTDTQYF. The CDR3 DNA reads TGTGCCAGCAGTCAGGACAGGGGCACAGATACGCAGTATTTT.

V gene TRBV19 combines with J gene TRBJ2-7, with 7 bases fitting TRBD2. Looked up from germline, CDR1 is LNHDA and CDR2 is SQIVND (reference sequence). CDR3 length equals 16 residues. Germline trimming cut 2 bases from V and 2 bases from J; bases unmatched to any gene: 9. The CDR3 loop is CASSIKVAGSTYEQYF. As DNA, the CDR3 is TGTGCCAGTAGTATAAAAGTAGCGGGTTCTACCTACGAGCAGTACTTC.

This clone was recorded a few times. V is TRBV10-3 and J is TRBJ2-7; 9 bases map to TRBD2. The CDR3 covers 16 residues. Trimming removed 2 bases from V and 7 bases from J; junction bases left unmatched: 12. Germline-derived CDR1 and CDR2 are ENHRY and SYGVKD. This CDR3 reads CAISEIRVAGVGEQYF. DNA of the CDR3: TGTGCCATCAGTGAGATAAGGGTAGCGGGAGTTGGAGAGCAGTACTTC.

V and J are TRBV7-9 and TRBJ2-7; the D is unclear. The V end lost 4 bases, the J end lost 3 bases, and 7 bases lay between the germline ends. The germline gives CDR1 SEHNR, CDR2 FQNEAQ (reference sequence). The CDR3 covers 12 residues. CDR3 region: CASSSSVYEQYF. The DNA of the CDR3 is TGTGCCAGCAGCTCATCGGTCTACGAGCAGTACTTC.

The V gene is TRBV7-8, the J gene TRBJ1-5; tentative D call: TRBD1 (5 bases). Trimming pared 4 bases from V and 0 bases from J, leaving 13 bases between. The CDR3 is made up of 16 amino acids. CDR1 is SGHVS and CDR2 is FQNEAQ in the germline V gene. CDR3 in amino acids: CASSSGLSDSNQPQHF. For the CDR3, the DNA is TGTGCCAGCAGCTCGGGGCTCAGCGATAGCAATCAGCCCCAGCATTTT. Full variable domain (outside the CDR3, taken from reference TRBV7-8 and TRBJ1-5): GAGVSQSPRYKVAKRGQDVALRCDPISGHVSLFWYQQALGQGPEFLTYFQNEAQLDKSGLPSDRFFAERPEGSVSTLKIQRTQQEDSAVYLCASSSGLSDSNQPQHFGDGTRLSIL.

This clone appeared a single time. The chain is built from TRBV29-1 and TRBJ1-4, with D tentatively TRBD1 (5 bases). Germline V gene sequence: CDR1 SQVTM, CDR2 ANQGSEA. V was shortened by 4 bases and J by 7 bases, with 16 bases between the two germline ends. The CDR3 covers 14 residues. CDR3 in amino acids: CSVAPGTPSEKLFF. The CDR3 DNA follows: TGCAGCGTTGCGCCCGGGACCCCCAGTGAAAAACTGTTTTTT.

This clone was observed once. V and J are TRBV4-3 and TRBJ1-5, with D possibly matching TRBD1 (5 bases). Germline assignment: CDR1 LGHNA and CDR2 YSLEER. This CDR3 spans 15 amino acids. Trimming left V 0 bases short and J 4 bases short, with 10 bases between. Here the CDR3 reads CASSQDVGPNQPQHF. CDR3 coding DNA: TGCGCCAGCAGCCAAGATGTGGGGCCTAATCAGCCCCAGCATTTT.

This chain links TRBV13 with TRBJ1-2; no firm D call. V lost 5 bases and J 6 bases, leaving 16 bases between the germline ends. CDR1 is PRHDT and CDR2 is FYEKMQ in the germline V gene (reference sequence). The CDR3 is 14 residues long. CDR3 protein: CASSPAHLTDGYTF. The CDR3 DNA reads TGTGCCAGCAGCCCTGCCCACCTCACGGATGGCTACACCTTC. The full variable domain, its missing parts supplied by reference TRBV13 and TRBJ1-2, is AAGVIQSPRHLIKEKRETATLKCYPIPRHDTVYWYQQGPGQDPQFLISFYEKMQSDKGSIPDRFSAQQFSDYHSELNMSSLELGDSALYFCASSPAHLTDGYTFGSGTRLTVV.